This T cell receptor (beta chain) originates from a study of T cell responses to AZD1222 COVID-19 vaccine. Clones were sequenced by immunoSEQ multiplex PCR, and TCRdb holds only the in-frame ones, with some missing. The sample lists some 130,000 clones, about 93% occurring once. The V and J ends lost 5 bases and 9 bases respectively, with 20 bases between them. This CDR3 spans 15 amino acids. Per the germline V gene, CDR1 is LNHDA and CDR2 is SQIVND (reference sequence). The sequence derives from an adult in good health. Sequences were derived from peripheral blood, sampled on day 0 of AZD1222 vaccination. The V gene is TRBV19, the J gene TRBJ1-5; maybe TRBD1 (5 bases). The CDR3 coding sequence is TGTGCCAGTAGTCTCCGAGGGGAAACACGGAGGCCCCAGCATTTT. Protein product: CASSLRGETRRPQHF.